The 15 T cell receptor beta chains listed next were all sequenced from one sample in a study of T cells in Graves' hyperthyroidism and ophthalmopathy. RNA transcripts gave rise to amplified TCR beta CDR3 regions. First-round RT-PCR of the TCR CDR3 relied on the HTBI primer set. MiXCR was run by TCRdb on the multiplex PCR reads, yielding one entry per CDR3 protein. Of around 350,000 distinct CDR3 sequences in the sample, about 18% were seen once. The sequencing sample was made of blood. The receptor set was obtained from a woman in her late teens or twenties with Graves' hyperthyroidism.

This clonotype came up many times. V and J are TRBV7-3 and TRBJ1-2, with D perhaps matching TRBD1 (6 bases). V lost 2 bases and J lost 1, with 11 bases in between. Germline assignment: CDR1 SGHTA and CDR2 FQGTGA. This CDR3 has 15 residues. CDR3: CASSLLQGVNYGYTF. The CDR3 DNA reads as TGTGCCAGCAGCTTACTACAGGGTGTTAACTATGGCTACACCTTC.

This chain joins TRBV4-3 and TRBJ1-1; D is ambiguous. The CDR3 has 16 amino acids. Germline CDR1 LGHNA, CDR2 YSLEER. With 2 bases removed from V and 1 base from J, the gap between germline ends came to 14 bases. CDR3 loop: CASSQPPFAKNTEAFF. The CDR3 DNA follows: TGCGCCAGCAGCCAACCCCCGTTTGCGAAGAACACTGAAGCTTTCTTT.

This chain uses TRBV6-1 with TRBJ2-7; D not resolved. CDR1 and CDR2 from the germline V gene are MNHNS and SASEGT. This CDR3 has 14 amino acids. The V end was cut by 0 bases, the J end by 3 bases, with 9 bases between. CDR3 amino acids: CASSEAGRIYEQYF. CDR3 nucleotide sequence: TGTGCCAGCAGTGAAGCAGGGCGGATCTACGAGCAGTACTTC.

This clonotype has at least ten counts. J is TRBJ1-1 and V is TRBV6-5, with no clear D. V lost 4 bases and J lost 10, with 10 bases in between. The CDR3 contains 11 residues. In germline, CDR1 is MNHEY, CDR2 SVGAGI. CDR3 DNA sequence: TGTGCCAGCAGTTGGTCCTTCGGAGCTTTCTTT. As protein: CASSWSFGAFF.

The sample holds many counts of this clonotype. J is TRBJ1-2 and V is TRBV13, with TRBD1 matching 7 bases. The J segment lost 6 bases and the V segment lost 5 bases, leaving 6 bases of the junction unmatched. The germline gives CDR1 PRHDT, CDR2 FYEKMQ (reference sequence). The CDR3 is 13 residues long. CDR3 nucleotide sequence: TGTGCCAGCAGCCTGACAGGGTGGCATGGCTACACCTTC. It translates to CASSLTGWHGYTF.

This clonotype was detected many times. The V gene is TRBV20-1, the J gene TRBJ1-1; tentative D call: TRBD1 (6 bases). Trimming shortened V by 5 bases and J by 7 bases, and 23 bases separated the two germline ends. Germline V gene sequence: CDR1 DFQATT, CDR2 SNEGSKA (reference sequence). The length of the CDR3 is 15 residues. CDR3 region: CSAPKPGHKGDEAFF. The CDR3 region has the DNA TGCAGTGCTCCCAAGCCGGGACACAAAGGAGATGAAGCTTTCTTT.

This rearrangement joins TRBV18 to TRBJ1-5, with D maybe TRBD1 (5 bases). The CDR3 is made up of 14 amino acids. V shed 0 bases and J shed 3 bases, with 6 bases lying between them. The germline gives CDR1 KGHSH, CDR2 LQKENI. The CDR3 DNA follows: TGTGCCAGCTCACCACCGGGGGTCAATCAGCCCCAGCATTTT. Translation: CASSPPGVNQPQHF.

V usage is TRBV6-1 and J usage is TRBJ1-1; unclear D gene. V was pared by 6 bases and J by 8 bases, with 13 bases between. CDR3 size: 12 residues. Germline CDR1 reads MNHNS; CDR2 reads SASEGT. The CDR3, as DNA: TGTGCCAGCAGCGCGGGCCCCCAAGAAGCTTTCTTT. Amino acids: CASSAGPQEAFF.

J is TRBJ1-1 and V is TRBV20-1, with TRBD1 as a possible D gene (5 bases). The CDR3 extends over 15 amino acids. Germline V gene lookup returns CDR1 DFQATT and CDR2 SNEGSKA (reference sequence). V was pared by 0 bases and J by 1 base, with 12 bases between. CDR3 loop: CSARDSRQGNTEAFF. The CDR3 DNA sequence: TGCAGTGCTAGAGATTCACGGCAGGGGAACACTGAAGCTTTCTTT.

This clonotype has a count of ten or more. The genes are TRBV11-2 and TRBJ2-5; 8 bases map to TRBD2. The V and J ends lost 3 bases and 2 bases, in that order; junction bases with no gene match: 5. Germline V gives CDR1 SGHAT, CDR2 FQNNGV. The length of the CDR3 is 15 residues. The CDR3 protein is CASSFSGEYQETQYF. CDR3 DNA: TGTGCCAGCAGCTTTAGCGGGGAGTATCAAGAGACCCAGTACTTC.

This clonotype was observed many times. Germline and junction disagree at one end, which may indicate a read error. The CDR3 nucleotides read TGCAGTGCTTCGACAGGGGTAGATCAGCCCCGGCATTTT. Translating gives CSASTGVDQPRHF. The genes are TRBV20-1 and TRBJ1-5, with 8 bases fitting TRBD1. This CDR3 contains 13 residues. Germline V CDR1 and CDR2: DFQATT, SNEGSKA (reference sequence).

This clonotype was detected only once. The rearrangement joins TRBV6-2 or TRBV6-3 to TRBJ1-1; no firm D call. V lost 6 bases and J 4 bases, leaving 9 bases between the germline ends. The germline V gene encodes CDR1 MNHEY and CDR2 SVGEGT. This CDR3 is built from 12 residues. The CDR3 loop reads CASSSRGTEAFF. CDR3 nucleotide sequence: TGTGCCAGCAGCTCCCGGGGCACTGAAGCTTTCTTT.

The table lists this clonotype with a few counts. The rearrangement uses TRBV28 and TRBJ1-2; 10 bases agree with TRBD1. Germline V CDR1 and CDR2: MDHEN, SYDVKM. V lost 6 bases and J lost 4; bases outside the gene matches: 11. The CDR3 covers 16 residues. The CDR3 DNA is TGTGCCAGCAGCCTGACAGGGGGCTCTTCCGTCTATGGCTACACCTTC. This encodes CASSLTGGSSVYGYTF.

In its sample, this clonotype was seen many times. The chain links TRBV10-3 to TRBJ2-5; no clear D gene. The V gene lost 3 bases and the J gene lost 2 bases, with 13 bases spanning the gap. The V gene's germline CDR1 is ENHRY and CDR2 SYGVKD. This CDR3 has 15 residues. This CDR3 is CAISERKSPQETQYF. CDR3 bases: TGTGCCATCAGTGAAAGGAAAAGTCCTCAAGAGACCCAGTACTTC.

This clonotype has at least ten counts. The V gene is TRBV27, the J gene TRBJ2-7; D might be TRBD1 or TRBD2, each matching 5 bases. CDR1 and CDR2 (germline): MNHEY, SMNVEV (reference sequence). Trimming removed 3 bases from V and 3 bases from J, with 15 bases in between. The CDR3 contains 15 residues. Written as DNA, the CDR3 is TGTGCCAGCAGTTTCATCGGTATGGGACGCTACGAGCAGTACTTC. Amino acid sequence: CASSFIGMGRYEQYF.